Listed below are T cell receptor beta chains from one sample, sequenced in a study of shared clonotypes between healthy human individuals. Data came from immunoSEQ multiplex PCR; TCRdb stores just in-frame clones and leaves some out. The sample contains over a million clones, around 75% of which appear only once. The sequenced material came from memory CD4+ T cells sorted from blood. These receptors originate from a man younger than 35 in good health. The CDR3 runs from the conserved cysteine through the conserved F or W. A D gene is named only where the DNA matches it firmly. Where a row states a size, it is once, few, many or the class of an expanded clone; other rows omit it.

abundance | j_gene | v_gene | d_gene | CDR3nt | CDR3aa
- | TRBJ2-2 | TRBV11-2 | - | TGTGCCAGCAGCTTAAGACTAGTGCCAACCGGGGAGCTGTTTTTT | CASSLRLVPTGELFF
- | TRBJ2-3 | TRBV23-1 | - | TGCGCCAGCAGTCAAAGGGCCCTTACAGATACGCAGTATTTT | CASSQRALTDTQYF
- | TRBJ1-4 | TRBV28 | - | TGTGCCAGCCTGCAACTTCGGGGAGGTCGTGATGAAAAACTGTTTTTT | CASLQLRGGRDEKLFF
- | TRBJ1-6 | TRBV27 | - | TGTGCCAGCGGAAAGCCTACCGGATCAGGGCTTAATTCACCCCTCCACTTT | CASGKPTGSGLNSPLHF
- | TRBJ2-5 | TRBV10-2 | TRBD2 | TGCGCCAGCAGCGGACTAGCACTCGAGACCCAGTACTTC | CASSGLALETQYF
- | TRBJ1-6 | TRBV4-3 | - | TGCGCCAGCAGCCAAGATAGTGGTCTAACCCTCCACTTT | CASSQDSGLTLHF
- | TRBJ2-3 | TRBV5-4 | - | TGTGCCAGCAGCTTGGCTGAGCGTCGCGCAGATACGCAGTATTTT | CASSLAERRADTQYF
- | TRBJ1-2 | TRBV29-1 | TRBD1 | TGCAGCGTCCAACCTATTACAGGGGATGTTGGCTACACCTTC | CSVQPITGDVGYTF
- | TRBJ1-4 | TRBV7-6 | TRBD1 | TGTGCCAGCAGCCCACCGGGACAGGGGCTCGAAAAACTGTTTTTT | CASSPPGQGLEKLFF
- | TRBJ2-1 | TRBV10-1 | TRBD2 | TGCGCCAGCAGTGTCCTAGCGGGGGACTATGAGCAGTTCTTC | CASSVLAGDYEQFF
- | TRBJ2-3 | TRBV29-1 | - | TGCAGCGACGTTGACCACACAGATACGCAGTATTTT | CSDVDHTDTQYF
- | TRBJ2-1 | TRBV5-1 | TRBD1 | TGCGCCAGCAGCTTGAACGGGGACAGCTACAATGAGCAGTTCTTC | CASSLNGDSYNEQFF
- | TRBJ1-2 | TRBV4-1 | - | TGCGCCAGCAGCCCGGGGGACTTGGGTTTTTTATTCGGCTACACCTTC | CASSPGDLGFLFGYTF
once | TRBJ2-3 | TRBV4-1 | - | TGCGCCAGCAGCCCACAGTATGGAGATACGCAGTATTTT | CASSPQYGDTQYF
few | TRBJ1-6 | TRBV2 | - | TGTGCCAGCAGCTTGCACGTTTCACCCCTCCACTTT | CASSLHVSPLHF
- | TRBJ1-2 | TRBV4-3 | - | TGCGCCAGCAGCCAAGATTGGAGTAACTATGGCTACACCTTC | CASSQDWSNYGYTF
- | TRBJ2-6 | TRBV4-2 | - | TGTGCCAGCAGCCAAGTCTTAACTGGGGCCAACGTCCTGACTTTC | CASSQVLTGANVLTF
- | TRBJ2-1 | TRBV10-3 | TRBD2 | TGTGCCATCAGTGCACAGGGTCCCAGCGGGGGTGAGCAGTTCTTC | CAISAQGPSGGEQFF
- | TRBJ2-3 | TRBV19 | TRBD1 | TGTGCCAGTAGGGACAGGGTAAGAAGCACAGATACGCAGTATTTT | CASRDRVRSTDTQYF
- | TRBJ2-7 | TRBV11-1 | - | TGTGCCAGCAGCGCCGGGACTCAAACACCCTATTCCTACGAGCAGTACTTC | CASSAGTQTPYSYEQYF
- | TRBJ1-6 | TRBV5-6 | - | TGTGCCAGCAGCTTGGGACCCGCTGTTACAGGGCGGAATTCACCCCTCCACTTT | CASSLGPAVTGRNSPLHF
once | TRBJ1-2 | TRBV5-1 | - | TGCGCCAGCAGCTTGGACCAGGACAACTATGGCTACACCTTC | CASSLDQDNYGYTF
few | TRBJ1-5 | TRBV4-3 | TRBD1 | TGCGCCAGCAGCCAGGGGACAGGGGGAAATTTCAATCAGCCCCAGCATTTT | CASSQGTGGNFNQPQHF
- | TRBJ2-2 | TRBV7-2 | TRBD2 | TGTGCCAGCAGCTTTCCTAGCGGGAGGGGCACCGGGGAGCTGTTTTTT | CASSFPSGRGTGELFF
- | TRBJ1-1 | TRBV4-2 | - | TGTGCCAGCAGCCAAGCCGGTTTGCGGGGGATGGGGACTGAAGCTTTCTTT | CASSQAGLRGMGTEAFF
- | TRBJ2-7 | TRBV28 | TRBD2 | TGTGCCAGCAGTCAAAGGACTAGCCGCAACTACGAGCAGTACTTC | CASSQRTSRNYEQYF
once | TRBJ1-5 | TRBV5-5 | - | TGTGCCAGCAGCTTGGAAGGCGGGAACGTCGGCAATCAGCCCCAGCATTTT | CASSLEGGNVGNQPQHF
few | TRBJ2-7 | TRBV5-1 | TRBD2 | TGCGCCAGCAGCTTGGGACTGCGCAGCGGGGGCTCCCCGGCCACCTACGAGCAGTACTTC | CASSLGLRSGGSPATYEQYF
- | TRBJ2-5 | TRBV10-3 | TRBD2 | TGTGCCGCTGGGGCGGGAGCGGGGTTTGGGGCCCAGTACTTC | CAAGAGAGFGAQYF
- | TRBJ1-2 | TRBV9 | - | TGTGCCAGCAGTGGTGGTGGCTACACCTTC | CASSGGGYTF
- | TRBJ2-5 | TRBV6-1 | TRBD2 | TGTGCCAGCAACAGACTAGCGGGGCCCGCGGAGACCCAGTACTTC | CASNRLAGPAETQYF
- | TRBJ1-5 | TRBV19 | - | TGTGCCAGTAGTATAGGAAAGCCTAATCAGCCCCAGCATTTT | CASSIGKPNQPQHF
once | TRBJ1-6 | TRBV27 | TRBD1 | TGTGCCAGCAGTCCCTCGACAGGGGCCCTCCACTTT | CASSPSTGALHF
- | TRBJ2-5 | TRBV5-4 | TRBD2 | TGTGCCAGCAGCTTTCGGGGGGGCCAAGAGACCCAGTACTTC | CASSFRGGQETQYF
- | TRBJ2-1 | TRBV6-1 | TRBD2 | TGTGCCAGCAGTGAAACTAGCGGGGGGGTTTCCTACAATGAGCAGTTCTTC | CASSETSGGVSYNEQFF
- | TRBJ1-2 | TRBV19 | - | TGTGCCAGCACTCCGACCTTTTCTGGGGCAGACGGCTACACCTTC | CASTPTFSGADGYTF
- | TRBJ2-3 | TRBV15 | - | TGTGCCACCAGCAGCGGGATGGGGGATCGCACAGATACGCAGTATTTT | CATSSGMGDRTDTQYF
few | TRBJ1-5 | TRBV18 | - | TGTGCCAGCTCACCGTCGAACAGCCAACTAGTTCAGCCCCAGCATTTT | CASSPSNSQLVQPQHF
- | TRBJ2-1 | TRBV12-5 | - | TGTGCTAGTGGACCAGACCAAAAGGGCTACAATGAGCAGTTCTTC | CASGPDQKGYNEQFF
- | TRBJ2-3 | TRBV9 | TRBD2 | TGTGCCAGCAGCGTAGCCCCTAGCGGGGGAACAGATACGCAGTATTTT | CASSVAPSGGTDTQYF
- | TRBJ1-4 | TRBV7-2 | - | TGTGCCAGCAGCTTAGGGGGCAATGAGGAAAAACTGTTTTTT | CASSLGGNEEKLFF
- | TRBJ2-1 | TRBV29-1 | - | TGCAGCAGGACAGAGGAGGGTTTGAATGAGCAGTTCTTC | CSRTEEGLNEQFF
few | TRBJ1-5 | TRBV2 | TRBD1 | TGTGCCAGCAGTGAAGAGGGGACAGGGCATCAGCCCCAGCATTTT | CASSEEGTGHQPQHF
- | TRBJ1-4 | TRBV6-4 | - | TGTGCCAGCAGTCTAATTACAGGGCGTTCTAATGAAAAACTGTTTTTT | CASSLITGRSNEKLFF
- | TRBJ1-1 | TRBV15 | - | TGTGCCACCAGCAGAGAATCAGTGAACACTGAAGCTTTCTTT | CATSRESVNTEAFF
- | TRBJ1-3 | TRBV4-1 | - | TGCGCCAGCAGCCCTCGCCCGGAAGGGAGTCGAGCTGGAAACACCATATATTTT | CASSPRPEGSRAGNTIYF
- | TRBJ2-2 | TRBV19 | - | TGTGCCAGTATCCTTGGGGGAACGAACACCGGGGAGCTGTTTTTT | CASILGGTNTGELFF
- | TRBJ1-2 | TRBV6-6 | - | TGTGCCAGCAGACATCTTCGGGAAACGGGCTATGGCTACACCTTC | CASRHLRETGYGYTF
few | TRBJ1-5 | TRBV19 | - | TGTGCCAGTAGTATCACCGGGACTGCTAGCAATCAGCCCCAGCATTTT | CASSITGTASNQPQHF
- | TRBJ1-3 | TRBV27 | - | TGTGCCAGCAGTTCAAACCCCCCCGGCGGAGCCCTCCTTGGAAACACCATATATTTT | CASSSNPPGGALLGNTIYF
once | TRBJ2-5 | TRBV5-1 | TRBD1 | TGCGCCAGCAGTCAAACCGCGGGACAGGGGTTGGAGACCCAGTACTTC | CASSQTAGQGLETQYF
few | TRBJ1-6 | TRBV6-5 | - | TGTGCCAGCAGTACCCGTGGCAGGGATTCACCCCTCCACTTT | CASSTRGRDSPLHF
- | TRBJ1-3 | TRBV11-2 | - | TGTGCCAGCAGCTTGGCGAGGGGGTCGGACACCATATATTTT | CASSLARGSDTIYF